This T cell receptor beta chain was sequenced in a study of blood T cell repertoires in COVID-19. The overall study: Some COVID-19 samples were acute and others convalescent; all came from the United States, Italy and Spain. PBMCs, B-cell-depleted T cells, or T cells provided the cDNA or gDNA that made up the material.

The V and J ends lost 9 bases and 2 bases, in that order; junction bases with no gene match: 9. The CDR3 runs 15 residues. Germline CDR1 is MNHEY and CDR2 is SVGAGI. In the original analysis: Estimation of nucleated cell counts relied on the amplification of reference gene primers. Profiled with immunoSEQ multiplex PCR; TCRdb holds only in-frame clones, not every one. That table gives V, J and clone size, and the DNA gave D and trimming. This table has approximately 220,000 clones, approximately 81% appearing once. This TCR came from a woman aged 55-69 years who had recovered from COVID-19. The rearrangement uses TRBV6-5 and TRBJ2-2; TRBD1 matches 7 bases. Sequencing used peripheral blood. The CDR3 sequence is CARLPGTVNTGELFF. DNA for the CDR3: TGTGCCAGATTACCCGGGACAGTTAACACCGGGGAGCTGTTTTTT.